The 26 T cell receptor beta chains given below trace back to one sample, sequenced in a study of T cells after yellow fever vaccination. TCRdb passed the 5' RACE reads through MiXCR, listing each CDR3 protein once. The sample records approximately 300,000 distinct CDR3 sequences, around 6.8% being singletons. The sample here was PBMCs, taken around 45 days after the first yellow fever vaccination. The origin of the receptors is a young man who received the YFV17D yellow fever vaccine.

In this sample, this clonotype turned up a few times. This chain links TRBV6-1 with TRBJ2-7; TRBD1 matches 7 bases. Germline V gene sequence: CDR1 MNHNS, CDR2 SASEGT. After removal of 6 bases from V and 2 bases from J, the junction contained 10 bases not matched to a gene. This CDR3 comprises 15 residues. CDR3 sequence reads: CASSTGTVHPYEQYV. The CDR3 bases are TGTGCCAGCAGCACCGGGACAGTACACCCCTACGAGCAGTACGTC.

V usage is TRBV20-1 and J usage is TRBJ2-7; unclear D gene. The V gene's germline CDR1 is DFQATT and CDR2 SNEGSKA (reference sequence). The CDR3 contains 11 residues. The V end was cut by 1 base, the J end by 2 bases, with 3 bases between. The CDR3 coding sequence is TGCAGTGCTAGAGGGACCTACGAGCAGTACTTC. Translated: CSARGTYEQYF.

The chain joins TRBV20-1 to TRBJ2-7; maybe TRBD2 (6 bases). The CDR3 contains 12 residues. Germline V gene lookup returns CDR1 DFQATT and CDR2 SNEGSKA (reference sequence). The V end lost 6 bases, the J end lost 5 bases, and 14 bases lay between the germline ends. CDR3 nucleotide sequence: TGCAGTGCCGGACGGGGGACGAACGAGCAGTACGTC. Amino acid sequence: CSAGRGTNEQYV.

In its sample, this clonotype was seen a few times. The chain combines TRBV10-3 with TRBJ2-1; 8 bases map to TRBD2. Per germline, CDR1 ENHRY and CDR2 SYGVKD. The CDR3 consists of 15 residues. Trimming cost V 5 bases and J 2 bases; bases outside gene matches: 5. CDR3 residues: CAISLGGAPYNEQFF. The CDR3 DNA sequence: TGTGCCATCAGTCTCGGGGGGGCCCCCTACAATGAGCAGTTCTTC.

The gene calls are TRBV9 and TRBJ2-2, with a tentative D call TRBD1 (6 bases). This CDR3 contains 16 residues. CDR1 is SGDLS, CDR2 YYNGEE, per germline. The V end lost 4 bases, the J end lost 5 bases, and 18 bases lay between the germline ends. Written as DNA, the CDR3 is TGTGCCAGCAGCCCCACTGCCCTGCAGGGGACCGGGGAGCTGTTTTTT. Residues: CASSPTALQGTGELFF.

This chain joins TRBV14 and TRBJ2-3; no definite D call. Trimming left V 0 bases short and J 4 bases short, with 5 bases between. Germline V gives CDR1 SGHDN, CDR2 FVKESK. The CDR3 runs to 13 residues. CDR3 loop: CASSQDQADTQYF. The CDR3, as DNA: TGTGCCAGCAGCCAAGATCAAGCAGATACGCAGTATTTT.

This clonotype came up a few times. The chain links TRBV6-1 to TRBJ2-5, with 8 bases aligning to TRBD2. This CDR3 comprises 14 residues. Germline CDR1 reads MNHNS; CDR2 reads SASEGT. The V gene end was trimmed by 7 bases and the J gene end by 5 bases; junction bases not matched to a gene: 9. CDR3 coding DNA: TGTGCCAGCACCCCGGGGGGGAAGTGGGAGACCCAGTACTTC. It translates to CASTPGGKWETQYF.

This clonotype was recorded a few times. This chain connects TRBV6-1 to TRBJ2-1; 11 bases align to TRBD1. Germline CDR1 MNHNS, CDR2 SASEGT. The CDR3 loop spans 15 amino acids. The J segment lost 8 bases and the V segment lost 7 bases, leaving 10 bases of the junction unmatched. Here the CDR3 DNA reads TGTGCCAGCACCGTAACCGGGACAGGGGGAGATGAGCAGTTCTTC. This encodes CASTVTGTGGDEQFF.

The J gene is TRBJ2-7, the V gene TRBV9; D possibly corresponds to TRBD2 (6 bases). V was shortened by 4 bases and J by 3 bases, with 14 bases between the two germline ends. Germline CDR1 is SGDLS and CDR2 is YYNGEE. The CDR3 extends over 14 amino acids. CDR3 DNA sequence: TGTGCCAGCAGCCCGGGGGACGGAAACTACGAGCAGTACGTC. Its translation: CASSPGDGNYEQYV.

This clonotype was counted only a few times. J is TRBJ2-3 and V is TRBV6-1, with D perhaps matching TRBD1 (6 bases). Trimming removed 4 bases at V and 1 base at J, with 21 bases between. This CDR3 region has 18 residues. Germline V CDR1 and CDR2: MNHNS, SASEGT. CDR3 coding DNA: TGTGCCAGCAGTGCCCCCCCCGAAGGACAGACTCGCACAGATACGCAGTATTTT. This gives the protein CASSAPPEGQTRTDTQYF.

The chain is built from TRBV20-1 and TRBJ1-1; a possible D gene is TRBD1 (5 bases). V dropped 5 bases and J dropped 7 bases, with 11 bases sitting between them. The CDR3 runs to 11 residues. Germline loops: CDR1 DFQATT, CDR2 SNEGSKA (reference sequence). The CDR3 here is CSAGREVEAFF. The CDR3 nucleotides are TGCAGTGCTGGCAGGGAGGTTGAAGCTTTCTTT.

In its sample, this clonotype was seen many times. V gene TRBV2 combines with J gene TRBJ2-7; TRBD1 agrees at 7 bases. V was clipped by 7 bases and J by 0 bases; unmatched bases: 9. The CDR3 has 15 residues. CDR1 SNHLY and CDR2 FYNNEI come from the germline V gene. CDR3 region: CASTLNRGTSYEQYF. The CDR3 bases are TGTGCCAGCACCTTAAACAGGGGCACCTCCTACGAGCAGTACTTC.

This clonotype was counted ten times or more. The gene calls are TRBV4-3 and TRBJ2-5; unclear D gene. Trimming shortened V by 1 base and J by 4 bases, and 16 bases separated the two germline ends. In germline, CDR1 is LGHNA, CDR2 YSLEER. The CDR3 has 16 amino acids. CDR3: CASSQGAARVGETQYF. The CDR3 coding sequence is TGCGCCAGCAGCCAAGGGGCAGCCCGAGTTGGAGAGACCCAGTACTTC.

The genes are TRBV6-2 or TRBV6-3 and TRBJ1-5; 7 nucleotides line up with TRBD1. Unmatched junction bases numbered 11, after V lost 6 bases and J lost 12 bases. CDR3 size: 13 residues. In germline, CDR1 is MNHEY, CDR2 SVGEGT. CDR3 protein: CASRATGRRIQHF. CDR3 DNA: TGTGCCAGCAGGGCGACAGGGCGGAGGATCCAGCATTTT.

This clonotype showed up just a few times. This chain connects TRBV20-1 to TRBJ2-5, with D possibly matching TRBD1 (6 bases). The CDR3 has 12 amino acids. V gave up 6 bases and J gave up 4 bases, with 12 bases separating them. The germline V gene has CDR1 DFQATT and CDR2 SNEGSKA (reference sequence). The CDR3 sequence is CSAEGGVETQYF. The DNA for the CDR3 is TGCAGTGCCGAAGGGGGAGTAGAGACCCAGTACTTC.

The chain combines TRBV5-1 with TRBJ2-7; possibly TRBD1 for D (5 bases). The CDR3 has 16 amino acids. The germline V and J ends were trimmed by 0 bases and 4 bases, with 17 bases remaining between them. Germline CDR1 and CDR2: SGHRS and YFSETQ. The CDR3 sequence: CASSLEWGSTSYEQYF. As DNA, the CDR3 is TGCGCCAGCAGCTTGGAATGGGGCTCCACCTCATACGAGCAGTACTTC.

The CDR3 region is CATLIGTSGNTIYF. The CDR3 DNA reads as TGCGCCACCTTGATAGGGACCTCTGGAAACACCATATATTTT. The chain uses TRBV10-2 and TRBJ1-3; the D gene is possibly TRBD1 (5 bases). V was shortened by 10 bases and J by 0 bases, with 13 bases between the two germline ends. Germline assignment: CDR1 WSHSY and CDR2 SAAADI. The CDR3 covers 14 residues.

Only a few counts were recorded for this clonotype. The genes are TRBV11-3 and TRBJ2-1; no firm D call. V gave up 0 bases and J gave up 4 bases, with 10 bases separating them. Germline CDR1 SGHNT, CDR2 YENEEA. The CDR3 extends over 15 amino acids. The CDR3 DNA is TGTGCCAGCAGCTTAGACCCCTCGTTATACAATGAGCAGTTCTTC. As protein: CASSLDPSLYNEQFF.

The chain combines TRBV30 with TRBJ1-5; D is undetermined. CDR3 length: 13 amino acids. Germline CDR1 is GTSNPN and CDR2 is SVGIG (reference sequence). The V end was cut by 3 bases, the J end by 0 bases, with 6 bases between. The CDR3 protein is CAWRMNSNQPQHF. The CDR3 coding sequence is TGTGCCTGGAGAATGAATAGCAATCAGCCCCAGCATTTT.

This clonotype occurred a few times. J is TRBJ2-7 and V is TRBV7-2; TRBD2 matches 8 bases. Germline CDR1 SGHTA, CDR2 FQGNSA. The CDR3 loop spans 15 amino acids. J gave up 5 bases and V 4 bases, and 10 bases lay outside the gene matches. In nucleotides, the CDR3 is TGTGCCAGCAGCTCCCTTAGCGGGGCCAGGGACGAGCAGTACTTC. Translation: CASSSLSGARDEQYF. Full variable domain (outside the CDR3, taken from reference TRBV7-2 and TRBJ2-7): GAGVSQSPSNKVTEKGKDVELRCDPISGHTALYWYRQSLGQGLEFLIYFQGNSAPDKSGLPSDRFSAERTGGSVSTLTIQRTQQEDSAVYLCASSSLSGARDEQYFGPGTRLTVT.

This clonotype occurred a few times. This sequence joins TRBV20-1 and TRBJ2-3; D is uncertain. The CDR3 loop spans 13 amino acids. V was pared by 6 bases and J by 2 bases, with 12 bases between. Germline lookup yields CDR1 DFQATT and CDR2 SNEGSKA (reference sequence). Written as DNA, the CDR3 is TGCAGTGCCTGGGATTTAGACACAGATACGCAGTATTTT. This encodes CSAWDLDTDTQYF.

This clonotype was seen only a few times. The V call is TRBV12-3 or TRBV12-4, the J call TRBJ2-1; the D is unclear. The CDR3 contains 17 residues. V lost 3 bases and J 0 bases, leaving 15 bases between the germline ends. The CDR3 loop reads CASSFAVDASSYNEQFF. The CDR3 DNA reads TGTGCCAGCAGTTTTGCGGTCGATGCATCCTCCTACAATGAGCAGTTCTTC.

This clonotype showed up just a few times. The chain links TRBV12-3 or TRBV12-4 to TRBJ1-1; D might be TRBD1 (6 bases). The length of the CDR3 is 14 residues. V was shortened by 7 bases and J by 1 base, with 13 bases between the two germline ends. The CDR3 region is CASTRGGQNTEAFF. The CDR3 bases are TGTGCCAGCACCCGGGGGGGACAGAACACTGAAGCTTTCTTT.

This clonotype was seen a handful of times. This chain connects TRBV27 to TRBJ2-5, with 13 bases identical to TRBD2. Trimming took 4 bases from V and 9 from J; bases not matched to a gene: 2. The CDR3 has 13 amino acids. Looked up from germline, CDR1 is MNHEY and CDR2 is SMNVEV (reference sequence). CDR3 bases: TGTGCCAGCAGTTCGACTAGCGGGGGGTCCCAGTACTTC. Its translation: CASSSTSGGSQYF.

In its sample, this clonotype was seen a few times. The chain recombines TRBV27 with TRBJ2-5; the match to TRBD2 covers 11 bases. Looked up from germline, CDR1 is MNHEY and CDR2 is SMNVEV (reference sequence). Trimming took 4 bases from V and 0 from J; bases not matched to a gene: 7. This CDR3 has 17 residues. DNA for the CDR3: TGTGCCAGCAGTTCGCTGACTAGCGGGGCGGACCAAGAGACCCAGTACTTC. This translates into CASSSLTSGADQETQYF.

For the CDR3, the DNA is TGTGCCAGCAGCTTAGGGATTGGGGGAAGGACTGAAGCTTTCTTT. This sequence encodes CASSLGIGGRTEAFF. This sequence joins TRBV7-8 and TRBJ1-1; D might be TRBD1 (5 bases). The CDR3 is 15 residues long. V was clipped by 1 base and J by 5 bases, with 14 bases between them. The germline CDR1 and CDR2 sequences are SGHVS and FQNEAQ.